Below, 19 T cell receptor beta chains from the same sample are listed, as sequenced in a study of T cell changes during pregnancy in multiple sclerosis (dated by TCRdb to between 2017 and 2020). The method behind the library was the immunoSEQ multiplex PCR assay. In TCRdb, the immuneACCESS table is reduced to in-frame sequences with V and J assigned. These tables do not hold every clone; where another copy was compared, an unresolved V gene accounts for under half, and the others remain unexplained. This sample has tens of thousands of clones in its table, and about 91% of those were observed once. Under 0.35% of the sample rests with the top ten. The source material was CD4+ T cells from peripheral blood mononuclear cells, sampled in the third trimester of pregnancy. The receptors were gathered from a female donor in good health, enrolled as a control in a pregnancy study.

The CDR3: CASSLGRLASIQTQYF. The DNA of the CDR3 is TGTGCCAGCAGCTTAGGACGACTAGCTAGTATTCAGACCCAGTACTTC. J is TRBJ2-5 and V is TRBV13; 7 bases fit TRBD2. Trimming removed 0 bases from V and 6 bases from J; junction bases left unmatched: 10. There are 16 residues in the CDR3. Germline CDR1 and CDR2: PRHDT and FYEKMQ (reference sequence).

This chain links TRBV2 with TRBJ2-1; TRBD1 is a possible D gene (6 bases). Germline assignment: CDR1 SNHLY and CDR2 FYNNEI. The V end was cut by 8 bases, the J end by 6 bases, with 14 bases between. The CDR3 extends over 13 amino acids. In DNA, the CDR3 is TGTGCCAGCGCGAGGGACACCATCAATGAGCAGTTCTTC. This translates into CASARDTINEQFF.

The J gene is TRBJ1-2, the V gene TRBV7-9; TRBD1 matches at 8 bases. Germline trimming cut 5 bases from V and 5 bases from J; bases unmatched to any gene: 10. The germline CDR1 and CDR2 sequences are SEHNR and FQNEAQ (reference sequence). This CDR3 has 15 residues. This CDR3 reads CASSPMGQARYGYTF. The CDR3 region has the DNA TGTGCCAGCAGCCCAATGGGACAGGCGCGGTATGGCTACACCTTC. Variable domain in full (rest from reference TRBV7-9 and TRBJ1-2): DTGVSQNPRHKITKRGQNVTFRCDPISEHNRLYWYRQTLGQGPEFLTYFQNEAQLEKSRLLSDRFSAERPKGSFSTLEIQRTEQGDSAMYLCASSPMGQARYGYTFGSGTRLTVV.

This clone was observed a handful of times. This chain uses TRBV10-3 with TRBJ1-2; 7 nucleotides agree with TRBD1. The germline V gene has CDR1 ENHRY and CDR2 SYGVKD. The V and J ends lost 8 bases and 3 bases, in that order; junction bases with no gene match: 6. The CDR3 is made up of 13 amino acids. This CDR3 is CAIGHRGDYGYTF. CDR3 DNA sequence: TGTGCCATCGGTCACAGGGGTGACTATGGCTACACCTTC.

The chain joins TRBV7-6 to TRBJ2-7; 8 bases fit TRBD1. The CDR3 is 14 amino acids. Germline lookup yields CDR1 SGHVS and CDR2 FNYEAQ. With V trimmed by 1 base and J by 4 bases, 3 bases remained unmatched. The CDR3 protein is CASSLDDRGYEQYF. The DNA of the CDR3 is TGTGCCAGCAGCTTAGACGACAGGGGATACGAGCAGTACTTC.

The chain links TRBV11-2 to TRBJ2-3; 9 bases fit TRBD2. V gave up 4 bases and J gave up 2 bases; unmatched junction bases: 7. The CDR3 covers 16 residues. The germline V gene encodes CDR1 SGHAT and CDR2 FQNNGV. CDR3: CASSSLRGGFTDTQYF. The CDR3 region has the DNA TGTGCCAGCAGCTCGCTGCGGGGGGGATTCACAGATACGCAGTATTTT.

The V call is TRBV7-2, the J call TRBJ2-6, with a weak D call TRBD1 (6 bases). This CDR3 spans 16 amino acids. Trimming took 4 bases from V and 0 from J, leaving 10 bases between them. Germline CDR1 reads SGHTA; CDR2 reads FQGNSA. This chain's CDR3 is CASSWGQTSGANVLTF. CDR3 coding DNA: TGTGCCAGCAGCTGGGGACAAACCTCTGGGGCCAACGTCCTGACTTTC.

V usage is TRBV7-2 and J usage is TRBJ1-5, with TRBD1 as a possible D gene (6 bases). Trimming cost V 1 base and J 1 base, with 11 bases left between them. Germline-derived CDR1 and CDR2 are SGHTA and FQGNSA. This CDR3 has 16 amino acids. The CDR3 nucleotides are TGTGCCAGCAGCTTAGTAGGGCAGGGGAGCAATCAGCCCCAGCATTTT. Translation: CASSLVGQGSNQPQHF. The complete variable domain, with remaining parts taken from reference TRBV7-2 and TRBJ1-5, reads GAGVSQSPSNKVTEKGKDVELRCDPISGHTALYWYRQSLGQGLEFLIYFQGNSAPDKSGLPSDRFSAERTGGSVSTLTIQRTQQEDSAVYLCASSLVGQGSNQPQHFGDGTRLSIL.

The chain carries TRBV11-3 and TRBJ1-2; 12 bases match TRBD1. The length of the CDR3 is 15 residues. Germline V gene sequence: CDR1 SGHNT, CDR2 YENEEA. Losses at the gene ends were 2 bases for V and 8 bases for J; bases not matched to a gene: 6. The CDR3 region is CASSLRGTGGGGYTF. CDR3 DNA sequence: TGTGCCAGCAGCTTAAGGGGGACAGGGGGCGGCGGCTACACCTTC. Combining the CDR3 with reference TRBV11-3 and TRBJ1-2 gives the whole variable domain EAGVVQSPRYKIIEKKQPVAFWCNPISGHNTLYWYLQNLGQGPELLIRYENEEAVDDSQLPKDRFSAERLKGVDSTLKIQPAELGDSAVYLCASSLRGTGGGGYTFGSGTRLTVV.

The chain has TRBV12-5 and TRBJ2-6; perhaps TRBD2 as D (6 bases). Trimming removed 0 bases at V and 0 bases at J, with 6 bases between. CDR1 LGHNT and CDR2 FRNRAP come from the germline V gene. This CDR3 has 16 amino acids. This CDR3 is CASGLVGGSGANVLTF. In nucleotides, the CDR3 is TGTGCTAGTGGTTTGGTCGGGGGCTCTGGGGCCAACGTCCTGACTTTC.

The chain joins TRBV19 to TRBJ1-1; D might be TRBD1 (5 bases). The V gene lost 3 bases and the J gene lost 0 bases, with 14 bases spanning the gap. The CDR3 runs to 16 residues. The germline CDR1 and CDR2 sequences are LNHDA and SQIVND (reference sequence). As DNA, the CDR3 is TGTGCCAGTAGTATTATAGGGGTACTCATGAACACTGAAGCTTTCTTT. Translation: CASSIIGVLMNTEAFF.

As DNA, the CDR3 is TGCGCCAGCAGCCAAGTTCTGGGGGCCGCAGATACGCAGTATTTT. It yields the protein CASSQVLGAADTQYF. The chain combines TRBV4-3 with TRBJ2-3; weak D call: TRBD1 (6 bases). Germline CDR1 LGHNA, CDR2 YSLEER. There are 15 residues in the CDR3. V shed 1 base and J shed 4 bases, with 12 bases lying between them.

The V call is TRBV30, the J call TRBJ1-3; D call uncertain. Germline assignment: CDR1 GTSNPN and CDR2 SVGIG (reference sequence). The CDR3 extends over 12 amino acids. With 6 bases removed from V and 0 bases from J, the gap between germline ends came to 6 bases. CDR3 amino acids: CACRSSGNTIYF. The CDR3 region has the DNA TGTGCCTGCCGCAGCTCTGGAAACACCATATATTTT.

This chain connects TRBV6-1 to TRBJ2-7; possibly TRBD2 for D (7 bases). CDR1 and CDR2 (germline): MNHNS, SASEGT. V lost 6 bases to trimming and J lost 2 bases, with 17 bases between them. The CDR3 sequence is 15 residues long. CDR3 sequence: CASRGGAGDAYEQYF. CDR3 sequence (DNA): TGTGCCAGCAGGGGGGGGGCGGGGGATGCCTACGAGCAGTACTTC.

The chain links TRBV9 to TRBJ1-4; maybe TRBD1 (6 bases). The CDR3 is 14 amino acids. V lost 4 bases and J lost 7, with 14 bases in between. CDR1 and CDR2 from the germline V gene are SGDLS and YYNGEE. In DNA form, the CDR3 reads TGTGCCAGCAGCCCTAGACAGGCCAGTGAAAAACTGTTTTTT. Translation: CASSPRQASEKLFF.

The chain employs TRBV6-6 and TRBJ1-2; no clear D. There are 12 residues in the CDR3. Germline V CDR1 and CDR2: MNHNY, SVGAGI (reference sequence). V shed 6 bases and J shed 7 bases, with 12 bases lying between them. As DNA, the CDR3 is TGTGCCAGCAGCCAGGAATACCGTGGCTACACCTTC. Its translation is CASSQEYRGYTF.

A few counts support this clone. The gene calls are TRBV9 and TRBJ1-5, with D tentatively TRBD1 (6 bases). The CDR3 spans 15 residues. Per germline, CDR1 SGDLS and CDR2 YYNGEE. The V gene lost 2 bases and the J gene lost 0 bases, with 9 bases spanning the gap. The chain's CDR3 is CASSVSGHSNQPQHF. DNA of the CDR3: TGTGCCAGCAGCGTTTCGGGACATAGCAATCAGCCCCAGCATTTT. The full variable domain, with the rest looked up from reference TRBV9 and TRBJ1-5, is DSGVTQTPKHLITATGQRVTLRCSPRSGDLSVYWYQQSLDQGLQFLIQYYNGEERAKGNILERFSAQQFPDLHSELNLSSLELGDSALYFCASSVSGHSNQPQHFGDGTRLSIL.

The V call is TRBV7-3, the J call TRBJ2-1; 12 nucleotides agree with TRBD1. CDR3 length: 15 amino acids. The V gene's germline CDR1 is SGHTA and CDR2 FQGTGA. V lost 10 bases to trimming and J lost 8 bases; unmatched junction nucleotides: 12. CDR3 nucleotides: TGTGCCACCTCCGGGACAGGGGGCATTCAGGATGAGCAGTTCTTC. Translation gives CATSGTGGIQDEQFF.

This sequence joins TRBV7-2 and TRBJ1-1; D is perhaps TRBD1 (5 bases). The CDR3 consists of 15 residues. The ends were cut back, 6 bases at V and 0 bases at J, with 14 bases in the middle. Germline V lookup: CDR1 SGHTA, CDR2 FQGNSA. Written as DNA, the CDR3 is TGTGCCAGCAGTTACCCAGGGCTTATGAACACTGAAGCTTTCTTT. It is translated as CASSYPGLMNTEAFF.